The rows below give T cell receptor beta chains drawn from one sample of a study of T cell responses to AZD1222 COVID-19 vaccine. This table comes from immunoSEQ multiplex PCR, and its TCRdb copy is limited to in-frame clones, with some not included. This table holds over 85,000 clones, about 85% found once. Sequences were derived from peripheral blood, sampled on day 0 of AZD1222 vaccination. These receptors all come from an adult in good health. Each CDR3 is given with its conserved first and last residue. D genes are given only for firm matches. Only some rows state a clone size, as once, few, many or a class for expanded clones.

>TRBJ1-1|NA|NA|TRBV18
TGTGCCAGCTCACCTAGTTCAGGGCAGAACACTGAAGCTTTCTTT
CASSPSSGQNTEAFF
>TRBJ2-7|NA|TRBD2|TRBV6-5
TGTGCCAGCAGCGCCTTGGGGAGGGGAGAGCAGTACTTC
CASSALGRGEQYF
>TRBJ2-7|NA|TRBD1|TRBV12-3/TRBV12-4
TGTGCCAGCAACCCGACAGGGGGCCCCGAGCAGTACTTC
CASNPTGGPEQYF
>TRBJ1-5|NA|NA|TRBV2
TGTGCCAGCGGGGGGTCGAGCAATCAGCCCCAGCATTTT
CASGGSSNQPQHF
>TRBJ1-1|NA|NA|TRBV6-5
TGTGCCAGCAGTTACGGGGGGGCTGAAGCTTTCTTT
CASSYGGAEAFF
>TRBJ2-7|NA|TRBD1|TRBV19
TGTGCCAGTAGTGTGGCTCCGACAGGGCTCTCCTACGAGCAGTACTTC
CASSVAPTGLSYEQYF
>TRBJ1-6|NA|NA|TRBV6-5
TGTGCCAGCAGCCCGGTCGGGGAAATCAATTCACCCCTCCACTTT
CASSPVGEINSPLHF
>TRBJ1-4|NA|NA|TRBV5-1
TGCGCCAGCAGCTCCTTGGGATACGGGGAAAAACTGTTTTTT
CASSSLGYGEKLFF
>TRBJ1-1|NA|NA|TRBV9
TGTGCCAGCAGCGTATCGGCGGGGAACACTGAAGCTTTCTTT
CASSVSAGNTEAFF
>TRBJ2-3|NA|TRBD2|TRBV3-1/TRBV3-2
TGTGCCAGCAGCCGGGGACTAGCGGGAGGGCAAGATACGCAGTATTTT
CASSRGLAGGQDTQYF
>TRBJ1-3|NA|NA|TRBV6-5
TGTGCCAGCAGTCCCCATTCTGGAAACACCATATATTTT
CASSPHSGNTIYF
>TRBJ2-2|NA|NA|TRBV5-4
TGTGCCAGCAGCTTGGTGGCCGCTACGAACACCGGGGAGCTGTTTTTT
CASSLVAATNTGELFF
>TRBJ1-4|NA|NA|TRBV11-3
TGTGCCAGCAGCTTAGGAGGGGGTGAAAAACTGTTTTTT
CASSLGGGEKLFF
>TRBJ2-2|once|NA|TRBV25-1
TGTGCCAGCAGTGAATTAGGGGTCGGTACCGGGGAGCTGTTTTTT
CASSELGVGTGELFF
>TRBJ1-2|few|NA|TRBV3-1/TRBV3-2
TGTGCCAGCAGCCAAGGTTCGGGGGAGGCTGGCTACACCTTC
CASSQGSGEAGYTF
>TRBJ2-1|NA|NA|TRBV30
TGTGCCTGGACTCGGAGCTCCTACAATGAGCAGTTCTTC
CAWTRSSYNEQFF
>TRBJ2-3|NA|TRBD2|TRBV6-5
TGTGCCAGCAGTTTACTAGCGGGGGGGGGCACAGATACGCAGTATTTT
CASSLLAGGGTDTQYF
>TRBJ1-2|NA|NA|TRBV27
TGTGCCAGCAGTTTATACTGGGGTGGAGAAGGCTACACCTTC
CASSLYWGGEGYTF
>TRBJ1-3|NA|NA|TRBV9
TGTGCCAGCAGCGTAGCGGGGGGTGCCTCTGGAAACACCATATATTTT
CASSVAGGASGNTIYF
>TRBJ1-1|few|NA|TRBV7-2
TGTGCCAGCAGCTTGTCACAGAACACTGAAGCTTTCTTT
CASSLSQNTEAFF
>TRBJ2-5|NA|TRBD2|TRBV6-6
TGTGCCAGCAGTTATACCGGGACTAGAGGTCAAGAGACCCAGTACTTC
CASSYTGTRGQETQYF
>TRBJ2-1|NA|NA|TRBV29-1
TGCAGCGTTGGAAACAGGTACAATGAGCAGTTCTTC
CSVGNRYNEQFF
>TRBJ1-5|NA|TRBD1|TRBV11-2
TGTGCCAGCAGCTTAAGGGGGCTTAGTAATCAGCCCCAGCATTTT
CASSLRGLSNQPQHF
>TRBJ2-2|NA|TRBD2|TRBV5-1
TGCGCCAGCACCGTGACTAGCGGGAGGGCCACCGGGGAGCTGTTTTTT
CASTVTSGRATGELFF
>TRBJ1-2|NA|NA|TRBV24-1
TGTGCCACCAGTGATTTACAGGGCGATAACTATGGCTACACCTTC
CATSDLQGDNYGYTF
>TRBJ1-1|NA|NA|TRBV6-5
TGTGCCAGCAGATATAGGCCAACTGACGGGGCTTTCTTT
CASRYRPTDGAFF
>TRBJ2-3|NA|NA|TRBV13
TGTGCCAGCAGTGGGGCTAGCACAGATACGCAGTATTTT
CASSGASTDTQYF
>TRBJ2-7|NA|NA|TRBV23-1
TGCGCCAGCAGGTTCGCCGGGACATATTATATGGAGTACTTC
CASRFAGTYYMEYF
>TRBJ2-5|NA|NA|TRBV3-1/TRBV3-2
TGTGCCAGCAGCCAAGAAGGCGTGGGGCAAGAGACCCAGTACTTC
CASSQEGVGQETQYF
>TRBJ1-1|NA|TRBD1|TRBV20-1
TGCAGTGCTAGTAGACAGGGGTGGGACACTGAAGCTTTCTTT
CSASRQGWDTEAFF
>TRBJ1-3|NA|NA|TRBV29-1
TGCAGCGTTAGGGGACTCAAAGGCCCCTCTGGAAACACCATATATTTT
CSVRGLKGPSGNTIYF
>TRBJ1-2|NA|NA|TRBV5-4
TGTGCCAGCAGACGAGAAGGGGTAAAGGGCTATGGCTACACCTTC
CASRREGVKGYGYTF
>TRBJ1-1|few|NA|TRBV7-2
TGTGCCAGCAGCACCACCCCGTTTGGCACTGAAGCTTTCTTT
CASSTTPFGTEAFF
>TRBJ1-2|once|NA|TRBV2
TGTGCCAGCAGTATTGGGGGCGTATATGGCTACACCTTC
CASSIGGVYGYTF
>TRBJ2-1|once|NA|TRBV7-8
TGTGCCAGCAGCTTCCCGGACCAAGGGGCCTACAATGAGCAGTTCTTC
CASSFPDQGAYNEQFF
>TRBJ2-2|few|TRBD2|TRBV24-1
TGTGCCACCCAGACTAGCGGGAGCTCCACCGGGGAGCTGTTTTTT
CATQTSGSSTGELFF
>TRBJ2-6|NA|NA|TRBV4-1
TGCGCCAGCAGCCAAGAAAGTGACAGGAGCTCTGGGGCCAACGTCCTGACTTTC
CASSQESDRSSGANVLTF